The 15 T cell receptor beta chains reported below all come from one sample, sequenced in a study of shared clonotypes between healthy human individuals. This table comes from immunoSEQ multiplex PCR, and its TCRdb copy is limited to in-frame clones, with some not included. The sample lists millions of clones; about 95% were seen once. Naive CD8 isolation took CD45RO-negative cells positively selected for CCR7 and excluded terminally differentiated effector memory CD45RA+ cells. Material: naive CD8+ T cells sorted from blood. Receptors originate from a young man in good health.

This chain links TRBV7-9 with TRBJ2-1; D may be TRBD1 (5 bases). The V and J ends lost 1 base and 6 bases respectively, with 22 bases between them. The CDR3 loop spans 18 amino acids. CDR1 and CDR2 (germline): SEHNR, FQNEAQ (reference sequence). The CDR3 loop is CASSLGGQGPLVGNEQFF. CDR3 bases: TGTGCCAGCAGCTTAGGGGGCCAGGGTCCTCTCGTAGGCAATGAGCAGTTCTTC.

Comment on this clone: Different DNA sequences within this sample yield the same CDR3. This chain uses TRBV19 with TRBJ1-6; D gene uncertain. V shed 0 bases and J shed 8 bases, with 5 bases lying between them. CDR3 length equals 13 residues. Per germline, CDR1 LNHDA and CDR2 SQIVND (reference sequence). CDR3 sequence reads: CASSIEGYSPLHF. The CDR3 DNA sequence: TGTGCCAGTAGTATAGAAGGGTATTCACCCCTCCACTTT.

This chain connects TRBV27 to TRBJ2-7, with 10 bases aligning to TRBD2. This CDR3 comprises 16 residues. V was pared by 3 bases and J by 2 bases, with 7 bases of the junction left unmatched. Germline V gene data show CDR1 as MNHEY and CDR2 as SMNVEV (reference sequence). CDR3 amino acids: CASSFSAGGRTYEQYF. The CDR3 coding sequence is TGTGCCAGCAGTTTCTCAGCGGGGGGGCGAACCTACGAGCAGTACTTC.

This chain links TRBV6-1 with TRBJ1-6; possibly TRBD1 for D (5 bases). The CDR3 has 16 amino acids. CDR1 is MNHNS and CDR2 is SASEGT in the germline V gene. V lost 0 bases to trimming and J lost 5 bases, with 11 bases between them. The chain's CDR3 is CASSEAWGWDNSPLHF. The DNA for the CDR3 is TGTGCCAGCAGTGAAGCTTGGGGGTGGGATAATTCACCCCTCCACTTT.

The rearrangement uses TRBV7-9 and TRBJ1-1, with D perhaps matching TRBD1 (5 bases). This CDR3 spans 14 amino acids. V lost 1 base to trimming and J lost 2 bases, with 8 bases between them. Germline-derived CDR1 and CDR2 are SEHNR and FQNEAQ (reference sequence). CDR3 coding DNA: TGTGCCAGCAGCTTAGTACAGGTTAACACTGAAGCTTTCTTT. This sequence encodes CASSLVQVNTEAFF.

This clone was seen more than once but under ten times. The V and J genes are TRBV5-5 and TRBJ2-3; D tentatively fits TRBD1 or TRBD2 (6 bases each). The CDR3 totals 16 residues. Trimming left V 4 bases short and J 0 bases short, with 15 bases between. Germline loops: CDR1 SGHKS, CDR2 YYEKEE (reference sequence). CDR3 sequence: CASSLKGGLSTDTQYF. The CDR3 bases are TGTGCCAGCAGCCTCAAGGGGGGTCTTAGCACAGATACGCAGTATTTT.

This clone was recorded once. This chain joins TRBV2 and TRBJ2-7; the match to TRBD1 covers 7 bases. This CDR3 region has 13 residues. CDR1 and CDR2 (germline): SNHLY, FYNNEI. V lost 9 bases and J lost 0; bases outside the gene matches: 5. The CDR3 is CASFWTGSYEQYF. The CDR3 DNA is TGTGCCAGTTTCTGGACAGGCTCCTACGAGCAGTACTTC.

V and J are TRBV4-2 and TRBJ1-5; 8 bases are shared with TRBD1. This CDR3 has 15 residues. V trimming: 0 bases; J trimming: 5 bases; junction bases outside the gene matches: 3. Germline V gene sequence: CDR1 LGHNA, CDR2 YNFKEQ. CDR3 bases: TGTGCCAGCAGCCAAGACTTGACAGGGGATCAGCCCCAGCATTTT. Translated, it gives CASSQDLTGDQPQHF.

The V gene is TRBV5-4, the J gene TRBJ2-7, with D possibly being TRBD2 (5 bases). This CDR3 is built from 13 residues. V lost 4 bases to trimming and J lost 6 bases, with 14 bases between them. The germline CDR1 and CDR2 sequences are SGHNT and YYREEE (reference sequence). CDR3 amino acids: CASSLMDFGEQYF. In nucleotides, the CDR3 is TGTGCCAGCAGCCTTATGGACTTTGGCGAGCAGTACTTC.

The rearrangement uses TRBV5-4 and TRBJ2-7, with a possible D match to TRBD2 (6 bases). Per the germline V gene, CDR1 is SGHNT and CDR2 is YYREEE (reference sequence). Trimming removed 0 bases from V and 4 bases from J, with 11 bases in between. This CDR3 is built from 14 residues. The DNA for the CDR3 is TGTGCCAGCAGCTTGGAGGGACTTCCATACGAGCAGTACTTC. Its protein product is CASSLEGLPYEQYF.

The chain recombines TRBV4-1 with TRBJ2-1; 11 bases line up with TRBD2. The junction had 13 bases not matched to a gene; V was cut back by 1 base and J by 5 bases. Looked up from germline, CDR1 is MGHRA and CDR2 is YSYEKL. The CDR3 spans 19 residues. CDR3 DNA sequence: TGCGCCAGCAGCCAAGTTCCTTCTACTAGCGGGAGCACCAACAATGAGCAGTTCTTC. Its translation: CASSQVPSTSGSTNNEQFF.

The V gene is TRBV19, the J gene TRBJ1-4; D call uncertain. The CDR3 totals 16 residues. Germline-derived CDR1 and CDR2 are LNHDA and SQIVND (reference sequence). The V end lost 5 bases, the J end lost 0 bases, and 13 bases lay between the germline ends. The CDR3 nucleotides are TGTGCCAGTAGTCGGGGAGACTTTGCAACTAATGAAAAACTGTTTTTT. Translation gives CASSRGDFATNEKLFF. Full variable domain (rest looked up from reference TRBV19 and TRBJ1-4): DGGITQSPKYLFRKEGQNVTLSCEQNLNHDAMYWYRQDPGQGLRLIYYSQIVNDFQKGDIAEGYSVSREKKESFPLTVTSAQKNPTAFYLCASSRGDFATNEKLFFGSGTQLSVL.

The chain uses TRBV4-1 and TRBJ1-1; TRBD1 aligns across 10 bases. V was pared by 3 bases and J by 7 bases, with 5 bases of the junction left unmatched. There are 14 residues in the CDR3. Per germline, CDR1 MGHRA and CDR2 YSYEKL. The CDR3 here is CASSHPGQGIEAFF. In DNA, the CDR3 is TGCGCCAGCAGCCATCCGGGACAGGGGATTGAAGCTTTCTTT.

The sample holds one count of this clone. The chain employs TRBV7-8 and TRBJ2-7, with D unclear. V was cut by 4 bases and J by 1 base, with 11 bases left in between. The germline CDR1 and CDR2 sequences are SGHVS and FQNEAQ. This CDR3 region has 14 residues. The CDR3 loop is CASSYSIGSYEQYF. The DNA for the CDR3 is TGTGCCAGCAGCTATTCGATAGGATCCTACGAGCAGTACTTC.

Comments on this clone: Within the sample, other DNA sequences also encode this same CDR3. The chain links TRBV6-5 to TRBJ1-1; 7 bases line up with TRBD1. With V trimmed by 6 bases and J by 5 bases, 9 bases remained unmatched. This CDR3 spans 14 amino acids. Germline loops: CDR1 MNHEY, CDR2 SVGAGI. CDR3 in amino acids: CASSIQGGGTEAFF. CDR3 DNA sequence: TGTGCCAGCAGCATCCAGGGGGGGGGAACTGAAGCTTTCTTT.